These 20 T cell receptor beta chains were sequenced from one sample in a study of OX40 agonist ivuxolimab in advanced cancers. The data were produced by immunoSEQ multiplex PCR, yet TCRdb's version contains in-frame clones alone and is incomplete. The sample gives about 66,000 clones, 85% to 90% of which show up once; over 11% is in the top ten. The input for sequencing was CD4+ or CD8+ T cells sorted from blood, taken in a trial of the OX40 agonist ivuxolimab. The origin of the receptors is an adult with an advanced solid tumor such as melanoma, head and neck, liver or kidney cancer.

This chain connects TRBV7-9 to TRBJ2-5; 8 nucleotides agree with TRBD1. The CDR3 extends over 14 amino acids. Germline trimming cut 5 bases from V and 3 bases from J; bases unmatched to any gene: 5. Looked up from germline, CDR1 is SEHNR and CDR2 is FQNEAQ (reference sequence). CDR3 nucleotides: TGTGCCAGCAGCAAGCAGGGGGCGGAAGAGACCCAGTACTTC. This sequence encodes CASSKQGAEETQYF.

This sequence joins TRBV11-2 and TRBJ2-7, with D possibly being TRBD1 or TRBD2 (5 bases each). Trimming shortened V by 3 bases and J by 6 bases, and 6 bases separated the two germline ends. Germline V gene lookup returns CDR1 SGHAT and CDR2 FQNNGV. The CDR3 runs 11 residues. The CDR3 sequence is CASSLGVEQYF. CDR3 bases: TGTGCCAGCAGCTTGGGGGTCGAGCAGTACTTC.

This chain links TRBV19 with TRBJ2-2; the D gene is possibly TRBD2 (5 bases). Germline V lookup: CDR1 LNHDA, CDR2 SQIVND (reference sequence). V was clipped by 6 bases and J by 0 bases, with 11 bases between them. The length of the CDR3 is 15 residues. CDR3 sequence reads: CASSPAGANTGELFF. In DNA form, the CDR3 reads TGTGCCAGTAGCCCCGCCGGGGCGAACACCGGGGAGCTGTTTTTT.

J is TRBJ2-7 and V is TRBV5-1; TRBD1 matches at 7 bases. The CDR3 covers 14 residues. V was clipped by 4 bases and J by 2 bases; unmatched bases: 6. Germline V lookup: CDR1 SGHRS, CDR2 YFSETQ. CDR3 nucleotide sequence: TGCGCCAGCAGCCTCAGGACAGGAGCCTACGAGCAGTACTTC. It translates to CASSLRTGAYEQYF.

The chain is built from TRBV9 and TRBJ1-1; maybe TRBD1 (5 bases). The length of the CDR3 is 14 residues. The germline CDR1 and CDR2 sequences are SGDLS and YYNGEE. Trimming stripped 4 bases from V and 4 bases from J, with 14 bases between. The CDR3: CASSKYGGSTEAFF. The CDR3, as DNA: TGTGCCAGCAGCAAGTACGGGGGGAGCACTGAAGCTTTCTTT.

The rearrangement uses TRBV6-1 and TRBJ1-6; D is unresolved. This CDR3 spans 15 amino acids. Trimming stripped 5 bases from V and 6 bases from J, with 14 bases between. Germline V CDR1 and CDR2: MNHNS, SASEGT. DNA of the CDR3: TGTGCCAGCAGTCCAGAGACGGTGACTAATTCACCCCTCCACTTT. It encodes CASSPETVTNSPLHF.

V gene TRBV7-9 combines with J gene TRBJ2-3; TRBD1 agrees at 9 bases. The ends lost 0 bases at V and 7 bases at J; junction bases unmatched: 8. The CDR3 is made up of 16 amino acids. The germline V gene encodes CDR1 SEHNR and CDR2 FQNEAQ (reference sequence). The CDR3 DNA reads TGTGCCAGCAGCTTAGCGGGGGGACAGGGTGAATATACGCAGTATTTT. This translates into CASSLAGGQGEYTQYF. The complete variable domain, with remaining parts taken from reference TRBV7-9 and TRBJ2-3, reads DTGVSQNPRHKITKRGQNVTFRCDPISEHNRLYWYRQTLGQGPEFLTYFQNEAQLEKSRLLSDRFSAERPKGSFSTLEIQRTEQGDSAMYLCASSLAGGQGEYTQYFGPGTRLTVL.

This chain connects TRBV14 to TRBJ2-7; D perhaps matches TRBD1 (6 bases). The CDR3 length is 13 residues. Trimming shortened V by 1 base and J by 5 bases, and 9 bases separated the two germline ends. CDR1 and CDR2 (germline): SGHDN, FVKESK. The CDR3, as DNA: TGTGCCAGCAGCCAAGTGGGGGCCCACGAGCAGTACTTC. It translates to CASSQVGAHEQYF. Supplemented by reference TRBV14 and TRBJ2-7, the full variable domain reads EAGVTQFPSHSVIEKGQTVTLRCDPISGHDNLYWYRRVMGKEIKFLLHFVKESKQDESGMPNNRFLAERTGGTYSTLKVQPAELEDSGVYFCASSQVGAHEQYFGPGTRLTVT.

The CDR3 DNA sequence: TGTGCCAGCAGCTTCGGACAGGGTCCGGCTGAAGCTTTCTTT. Amino acid sequence: CASSFGQGPAEAFF. The chain uses TRBV5-6 and TRBJ1-1; TRBD1 aligns across 8 bases. V was pared by 2 bases and J by 6 bases, with 6 bases of the junction left unmatched. The CDR3 is 14 residues long. Germline CDR1 and CDR2: SGHDT and YYEEEE.

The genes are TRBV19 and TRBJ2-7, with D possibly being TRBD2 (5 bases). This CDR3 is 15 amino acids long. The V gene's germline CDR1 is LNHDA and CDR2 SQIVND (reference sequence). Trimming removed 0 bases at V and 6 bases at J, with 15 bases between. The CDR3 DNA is TGTGCCAGTAGTATAGACCCTCTCGGAGGCTCCGAGCAGTACTTC. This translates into CASSIDPLGGSEQYF.

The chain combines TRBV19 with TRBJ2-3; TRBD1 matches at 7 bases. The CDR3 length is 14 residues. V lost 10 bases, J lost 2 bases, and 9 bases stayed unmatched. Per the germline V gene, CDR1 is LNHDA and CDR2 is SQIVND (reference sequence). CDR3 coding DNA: TGTGCCACCCGATTGACAGGGAACACAGATACGCAGTATTTT. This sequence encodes CATRLTGNTDTQYF.

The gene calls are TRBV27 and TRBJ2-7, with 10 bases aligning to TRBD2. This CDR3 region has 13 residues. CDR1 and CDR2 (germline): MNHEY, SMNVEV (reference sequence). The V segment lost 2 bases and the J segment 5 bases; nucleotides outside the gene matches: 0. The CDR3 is CASSLTSGNEQYF. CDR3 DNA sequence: TGTGCCAGCAGTTTAACTAGCGGGAACGAGCAGTACTTC.

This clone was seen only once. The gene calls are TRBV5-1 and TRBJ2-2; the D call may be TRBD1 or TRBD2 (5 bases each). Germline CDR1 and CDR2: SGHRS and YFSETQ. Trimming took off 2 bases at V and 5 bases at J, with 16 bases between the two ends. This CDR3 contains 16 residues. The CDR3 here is CASSLPQAGRTGELFF. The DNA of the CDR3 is TGCGCCAGCAGCTTACCCCAAGCAGGGAGAACCGGGGAGCTGTTTTTT.

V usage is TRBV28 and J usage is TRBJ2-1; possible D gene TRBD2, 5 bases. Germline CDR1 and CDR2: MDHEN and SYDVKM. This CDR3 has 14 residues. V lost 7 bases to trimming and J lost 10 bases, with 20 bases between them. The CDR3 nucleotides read TGTGCCAGCATGGCCGGGGATAGCAGTTCGGAGCAGTTCTTC. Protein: CASMAGDSSSEQFF. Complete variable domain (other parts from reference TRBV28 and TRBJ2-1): DVKVTQSSRYLVKRTGEKVFLECVQDMDHENMFWYRQDPGLGLRLIYFSYDVKMKEKGDIPEGYSVSREKKERFSLILESASTNQTSMYLCASMAGDSSSEQFFGPGTRLTVL.

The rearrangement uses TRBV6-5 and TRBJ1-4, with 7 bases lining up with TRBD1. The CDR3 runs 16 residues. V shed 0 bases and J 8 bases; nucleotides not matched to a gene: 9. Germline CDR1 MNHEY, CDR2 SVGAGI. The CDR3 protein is CASSYSMAGGREKLFF. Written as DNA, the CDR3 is TGTGCCAGCAGTTACTCGATGGCAGGGGGACGAGAAAAACTGTTTTTT.

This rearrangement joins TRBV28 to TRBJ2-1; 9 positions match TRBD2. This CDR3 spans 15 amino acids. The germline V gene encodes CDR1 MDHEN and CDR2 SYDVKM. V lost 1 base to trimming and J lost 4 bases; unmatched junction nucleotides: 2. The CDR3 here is CASSLYTSGYNEQFF. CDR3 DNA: TGTGCCAGCAGTTTATATACTAGCGGGTACAATGAGCAGTTCTTC.

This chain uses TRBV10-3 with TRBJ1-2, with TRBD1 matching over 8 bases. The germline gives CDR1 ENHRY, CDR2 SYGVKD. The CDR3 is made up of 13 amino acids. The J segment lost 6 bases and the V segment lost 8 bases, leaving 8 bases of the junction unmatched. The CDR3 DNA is TGTGCCATCGAAGCCAGGGGGCGGGATGGCTACACCTTC. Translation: CAIEARGRDGYTF.

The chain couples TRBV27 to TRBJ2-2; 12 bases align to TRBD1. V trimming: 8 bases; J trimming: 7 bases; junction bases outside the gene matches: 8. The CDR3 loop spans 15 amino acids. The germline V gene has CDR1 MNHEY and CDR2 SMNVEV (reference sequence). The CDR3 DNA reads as TGTGCCAGCGGATACCGGGACAGGGGGCTCGGGGAGCTGTTTTTT. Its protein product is CASGYRDRGLGELFF.

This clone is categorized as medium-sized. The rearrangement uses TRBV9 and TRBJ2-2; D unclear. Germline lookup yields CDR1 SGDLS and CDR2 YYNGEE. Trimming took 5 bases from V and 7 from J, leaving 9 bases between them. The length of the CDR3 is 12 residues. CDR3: CASRESDGELFF. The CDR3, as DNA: TGTGCCAGCAGAGAGAGTGACGGGGAGCTGTTTTTT.

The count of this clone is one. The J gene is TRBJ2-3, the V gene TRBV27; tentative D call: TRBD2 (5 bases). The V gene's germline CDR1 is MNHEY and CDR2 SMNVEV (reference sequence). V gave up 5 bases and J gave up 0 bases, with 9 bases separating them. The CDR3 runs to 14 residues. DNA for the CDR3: TGTGCCAGCAGTATAGCGACAAGCACAGATACGCAGTATTTT. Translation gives CASSIATSTDTQYF.